The entry that follows covers one T cell receptor beta chain sequence. As handled by the study authors: Quantification of nucleated cells was approximated via reference gene primer amplification. Sequenced by immunoSEQ multiplex PCR; TCRdb stores in-frame clones only, minus some. That table is the source of V, J and clone size, and D and trimming were worked out from the DNA. The sample carries a few hundred thousand clones, 88% recorded once. With 1 base clipped from V and 8 bases from J, the junction kept 1 base outside the gene matches. CDR1 is LGHNT and CDR2 is FRNRAP in the germline V gene. The CDR3 runs to 13 residues. These data come from a study of blood T cell repertoires in COVID-19.

The sequenced material came from PBMCs or T cells enriched from blood (not recorded which). The TCR sequence derives from a young woman who had recovered from COVID-19. The gene calls are TRBV12-5 and TRBJ1-2; 10 nucleotides line up with TRBD1. This CDR3 is CASGLGDRGGYTF. For the CDR3, the DNA is TGTGCTAGTGGTTTGGGGGACAGGGGCGGCTACACCTTC.